This T cell receptor (beta chain) was sequenced for a study of OX40 agonist ivuxolimab in advanced cancers. About the investigation overall: Ivuxolimab was a fully human IgG2 agonistic monoclonal antibody targeting the costimulatory receptor OX40 (CD134). Intravenous ivuxolimab was administered to patients every 2 weeks at six dose levels: 0.01, 0.1, 0.3, 1.5, 3 and 10 mg/kg. Of the 52 patients in dose escalation, some 20 had hepatocellular carcinoma, about 15 had melanoma, 9 had renal cell carcinoma and 9 had head and neck cancer. In the dose-escalation cohort, over 65% of patients were male, and the mean age was roughly 60 years, with a range of about 23 to 90. Prior anti-PD-1, anti-PD-L1 or anti-CTLA-4 therapy was permitted, and less than 45% of dose-escalation patients had received checkpoint inhibitors. Partial responses occurred in three dose-escalation patients, of whom one had hepatocellular carcinoma and two had cutaneous melanoma. Peripheral TCRbeta sequencing was intended to test whether TCR sequence diversity was altered and clonal T-cell expansion was caused by ivuxolimab. The paper covers the monotherapy dose-escalation part of the phase I ivuxolimab trial, which included N of about 56 patients.

To sequence the TCRbeta CDR3 region, genomic DNA was isolated from the sorted cells. The immunoSEQ Assay was used for sequencing of TCRbeta CDR3 regions. The table comes from immuneACCESS by way of TCRdb, which keeps in-frame sequences with V and J called. Part of the clones is missing from these tables; in studies checked, under half for an unresolved V gene and the rest for unknown reasons. Across this sample there are around 60,000 clones, with about 86% seen only once. The ten largest clones add up to about 1% of the sample. On this clone: Its antigen remains unidentified. There are no base qualities to consult, and no much larger clone falls within one base.

Patients with autoimmune disease history or receiving systemic immunosuppression were excluded from the trial. Peripheral blood for TCR sequencing was drawn from every dose cohort at baseline, at cycle 4 day 1 and at cycle 7 day 1. The samples were drawn from a first-in-human, open-label, multicenter phase I dose-escalation trial of ivuxolimab. Adults with locally advanced or metastatic melanoma, renal cell, hepatocellular, or head and neck squamous cell carcinoma were enrolled in the trial. Before TCR sequencing, CD4+ T cells and CD8+ T cells from peripheral blood were sorted into separate populations. From a lookup of the germline V gene, CDR1 and CDR2 are KGHSH and LQKENI. The CDR3 runs 16 residues from the cysteine to the phenylalanine. The CDR3 DNA has 48 bases and is translated from base 1. A distance of 18 bases separates the germline ends of V and J, which lose 5 bases and 5 bases respectively.

On the study overall, not on this receptor specifically: Low levels of normalized T-cell clonal expansion were also seen in some nonresponding patients. At doses of 0.1 to 3.0 mg/kg, clonal expansion of both CD4+ and CD8+ T cells in blood was seen between baseline and week 6. After ivuxolimab, CD8+ T cells had more expanded clones than CD4+ T cells on average. Which antigens the clonally expanded peripheral T cells were specific for was not determined. Partial responders in the 0.1-3.0 mg/kg groups had among the lowest normalized peripheral clonal expansion, especially among CD8+ T cells.

Sequencing used CD4+ or CD8+ T cells sorted from blood, obtained in a trial of the OX40 agonist ivuxolimab. The receptor was derived from an adult with an advanced solid tumor such as melanoma, head and neck, liver or kidney cancer. The chain links TRBV18 with TRBJ2-2; possibly the D gene is TRBD1, per 5 matching bases. CDR3 protein: CASSSRQNPWTGELFF. The DNA is as follows: TGTGCCAGCTCATCGCGACAGAACCCGTGGACCGGGGAGCTGTTTTTT.